This entry features one T cell receptor (beta chain) sequence. This CDR3 region has 18 residues. The V gene end was trimmed by 1 base and the J gene end by 4 bases; junction bases not matched to a gene: 10. The germline V gene has CDR1 MNHEY and CDR2 SMNVEV (reference sequence). The donor population consisted of healthy HIV-negative adults with no recent acute infections or vaccinations. Around 100 million PBMCs went into genomic DNA for unsorted samples. These data belong to a study of shared clonotypes between healthy human individuals. Deep-level running was used for the assay. DNA input for the unsorted PBMC replicate PCRs was roughly 330 ng, 25,000 to 30,000 T cell genomes. The data were produced by immunoSEQ multiplex PCR, yet TCRdb's version contains in-frame clones alone and is incomplete. The table lists over 400,000 clones, around four fifths of them singletons.

The chain links TRBV27 to TRBJ2-2; 9 nucleotides align to TRBD1. What was sequenced was PBMCs. The TCR was taken from a woman between 35 and 50 years old in good health. Some clones in this sample may be carry-over from other donors' samples. CDR3 sequence reads: CASSLFGTGFAGTGELFF. CDR3 bases: TGTGCCAGCAGTTTATTCGGGACAGGGTTTGCGGGCACCGGGGAGCTGTTTTTT.